This TCR beta chain emerged from a study of T cell repertoires in cytomegalovirus infection. Study overall: It was recently identified HLA-C-restricted and well-studied HLA-B-restricted CMV epitopes that the study used.

Of note for this clonotype: What it recognizes is unknown. The junction does not match germline at one end; this may be a read error.

Per germline, CDR1 SEHNR and CDR2 FQNEAQ (reference sequence). The CDR3 sequence is 13 residues long. Study-wide points: Cumulative frequency (of public TCR beta family members) identified carriers of CMV plus the relevant HLA.

TCRdb processed the reads anew with MiXCR; each CDR3 protein has one entry. The table lists about 69,000 distinct CDR3 sequences, less than 30% of them singletons. This TCR was sampled from a human donor in good health (CMV status not recorded). Some clones in this sample may be carry-over from other donors' samples. The J gene is TRBJ2-5, the V gene TRBV7-9; D gene uncertain. The sample here was CD8+ T cells from cultured PBMCs, taken from culture after CMV antigen stimulation. CDR3 nucleotides: TGTGCTAGCAGCCTTAACACTTTAGAGACCCAGTACTTC. Translation gives CASSLNTLETQYF.